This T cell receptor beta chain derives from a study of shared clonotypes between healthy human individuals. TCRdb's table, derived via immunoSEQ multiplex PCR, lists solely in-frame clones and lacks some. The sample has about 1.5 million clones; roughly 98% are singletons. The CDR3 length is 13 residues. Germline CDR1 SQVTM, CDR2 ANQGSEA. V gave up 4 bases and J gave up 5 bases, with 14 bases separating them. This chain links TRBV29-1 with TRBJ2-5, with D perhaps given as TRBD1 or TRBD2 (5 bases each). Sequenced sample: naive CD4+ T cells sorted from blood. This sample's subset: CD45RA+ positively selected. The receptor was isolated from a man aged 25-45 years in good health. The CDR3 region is CSVGASSGETQYF. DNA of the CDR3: TGCAGCGTTGGGGCTAGCTCAGGGGAGACCCAGTACTTC.